This TCR beta chain was retrieved from a study of OX40 agonist ivuxolimab in advanced cancers. Regarding the study as a whole: At 0.1 to 3.0 mg/kg and by week 6, CD4+ and CD8+ T cells in the blood had expanded clonally.

Data came from immunoSEQ multiplex PCR; TCRdb stores just in-frame clones and leaves some out. Of about 59,000 clones in the sample, nearly 85% were seen once. CDR1 is SGHTA, CDR2 FQGNSA, per germline. The V gene lost 8 bases and the J gene lost 10 bases, with 15 bases spanning the gap. This CDR3 spans 13 amino acids. As to this clone: As yet, its antigen is unknown.

The source of this sequence is an adult with an advanced solid tumor such as melanoma, head and neck, liver or kidney cancer. The specimen comprised CD4+ or CD8+ T cells sorted from blood, sampled in a trial of the OX40 agonist ivuxolimab. The V and J genes are TRBV7-2 and TRBJ1-6; D call uncertain. In DNA, the CDR3 is TGTGCCAGCCGGCAGGTCTTACGGTCACCCCTCCACTTT. Its protein product is CASRQVLRSPLHF.